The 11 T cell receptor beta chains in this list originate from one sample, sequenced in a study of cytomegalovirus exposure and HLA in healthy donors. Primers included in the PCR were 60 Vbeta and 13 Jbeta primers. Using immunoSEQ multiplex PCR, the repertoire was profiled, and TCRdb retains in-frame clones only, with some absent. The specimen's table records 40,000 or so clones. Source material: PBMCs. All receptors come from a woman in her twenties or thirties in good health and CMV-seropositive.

The CDR3 sequence is CASSLSKGGEIAAYEQYF. The CDR3 nucleotides are TGTGCCAGCAGCCTCTCCAAGGGGGGGGAAATTGCCGCCTACGAGCAGTACTTC. This chain uses TRBV11-3 with TRBJ2-7, with D perhaps matching TRBD2 (7 bases). The germline CDR1 and CDR2 sequences are SGHNT and YENEEA. Trimming removed 5 bases at V and 2 bases at J, with 25 bases between. CDR3 size: 18 residues.

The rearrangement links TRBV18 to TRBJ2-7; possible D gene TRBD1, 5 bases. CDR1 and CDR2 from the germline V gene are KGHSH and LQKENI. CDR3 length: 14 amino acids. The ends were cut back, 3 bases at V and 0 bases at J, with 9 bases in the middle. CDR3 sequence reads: CASSPQDTSYEQYF. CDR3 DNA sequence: TGTGCCAGCTCACCCCAGGACACCTCCTACGAGCAGTACTTC.

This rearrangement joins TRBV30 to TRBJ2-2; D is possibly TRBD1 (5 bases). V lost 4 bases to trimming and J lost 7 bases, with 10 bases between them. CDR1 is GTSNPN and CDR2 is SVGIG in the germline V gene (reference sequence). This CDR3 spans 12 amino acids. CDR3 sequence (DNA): TGTGCCTGGACCCCCAGGGTCGGGGAGCTGTTTTTT. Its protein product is CAWTPRVGELFF. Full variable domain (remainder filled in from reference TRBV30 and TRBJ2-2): SQTIHQWPATLVQPVGSPLSLECTVEGTSNPNLYWYRQAAGRGLQLLFYSVGIGQISSEVPQNLSASRPQDRQFILSSKKLLLSDSGFYLCAWTPRVGELFFGEGSRLTVL.

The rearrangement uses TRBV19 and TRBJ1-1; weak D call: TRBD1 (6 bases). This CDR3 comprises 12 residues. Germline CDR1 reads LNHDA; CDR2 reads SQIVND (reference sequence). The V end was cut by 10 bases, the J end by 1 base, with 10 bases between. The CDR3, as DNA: TGTGCCACGGGACAATGGAACACTGAAGCTTTCTTT. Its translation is CATGQWNTEAFF. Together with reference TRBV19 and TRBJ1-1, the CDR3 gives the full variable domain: DGGITQSPKYLFRKEGQNVTLSCEQNLNHDAMYWYRQDPGQGLRLIYYSQIVNDFQKGDIAEGYSVSREKKESFPLTVTSAQKNPTAFYLCATGQWNTEAFFGQGTRLTVV.

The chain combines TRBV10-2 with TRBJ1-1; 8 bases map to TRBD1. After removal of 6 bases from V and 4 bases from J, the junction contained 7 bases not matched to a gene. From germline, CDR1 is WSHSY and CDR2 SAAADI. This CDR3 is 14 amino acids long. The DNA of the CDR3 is TGCGCCAGCAGCGCAGGGGGCTGGGGCACTGAAGCTTTCTTT. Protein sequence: CASSAGGWGTEAFF.

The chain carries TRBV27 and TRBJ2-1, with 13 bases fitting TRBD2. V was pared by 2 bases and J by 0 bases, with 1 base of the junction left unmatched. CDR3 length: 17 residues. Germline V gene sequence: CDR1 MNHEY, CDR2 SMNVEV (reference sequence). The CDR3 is CASSLRLAGGSYNEQFF. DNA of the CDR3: TGTGCCAGCAGTTTACGACTAGCGGGGGGCTCCTACAATGAGCAGTTCTTC.

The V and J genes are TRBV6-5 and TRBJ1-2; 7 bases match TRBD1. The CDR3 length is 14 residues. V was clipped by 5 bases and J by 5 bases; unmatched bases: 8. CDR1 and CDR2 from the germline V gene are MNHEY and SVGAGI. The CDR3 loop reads CASSMDRSPYGYTF. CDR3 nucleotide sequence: TGTGCCAGCAGTATGGACAGGTCCCCTTATGGCTACACCTTC.

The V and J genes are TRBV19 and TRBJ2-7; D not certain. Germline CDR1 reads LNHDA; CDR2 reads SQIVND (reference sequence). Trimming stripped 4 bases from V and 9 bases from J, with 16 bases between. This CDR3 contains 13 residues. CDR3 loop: CASSTIPPVGQYF. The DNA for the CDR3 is TGTGCCAGTAGTACGATCCCCCCCGTCGGGCAGTACTTC. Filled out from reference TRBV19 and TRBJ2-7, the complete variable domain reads DGGITQSPKYLFRKEGQNVTLSCEQNLNHDAMYWYRQDPGQGLRLIYYSQIVNDFQKGDIAEGYSVSREKKESFPLTVTSAQKNPTAFYLCASSTIPPVGQYFGPGTRLTVT.

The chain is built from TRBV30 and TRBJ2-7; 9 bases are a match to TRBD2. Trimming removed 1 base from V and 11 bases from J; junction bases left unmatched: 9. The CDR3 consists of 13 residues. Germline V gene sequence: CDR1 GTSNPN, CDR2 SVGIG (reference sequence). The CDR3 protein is CAWSEGSSGAEYF. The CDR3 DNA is TGTGCCTGGAGTGAGGGGTCTAGCGGGGCTGAGTACTTC. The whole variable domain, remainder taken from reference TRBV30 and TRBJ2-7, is SQTIHQWPATLVQPVGSPLSLECTVEGTSNPNLYWYRQAAGRGLQLLFYSVGIGQISSEVPQNLSASRPQDRQFILSSKKLLLSDSGFYLCAWSEGSSGAEYFGPGTRLTVT.

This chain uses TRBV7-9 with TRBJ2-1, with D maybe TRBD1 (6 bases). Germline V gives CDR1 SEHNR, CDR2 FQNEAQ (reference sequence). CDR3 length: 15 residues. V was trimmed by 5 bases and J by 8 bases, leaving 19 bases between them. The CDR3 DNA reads TGTGCCAGCAGCCAAAGGACAGACACGGCACATGAGCAGTTCTTC. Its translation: CASSQRTDTAHEQFF.

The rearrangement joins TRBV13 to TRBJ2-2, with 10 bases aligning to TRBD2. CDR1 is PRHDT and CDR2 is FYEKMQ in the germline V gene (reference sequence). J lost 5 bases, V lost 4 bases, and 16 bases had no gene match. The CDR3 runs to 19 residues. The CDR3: CASSSRGSGGARMTGELFF. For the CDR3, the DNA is TGTGCCAGCAGCTCCCGGGGGAGCGGGGGGGCCCGGATGACCGGGGAGCTGTTTTTT.